One TCR beta chain is described in this entry. Mismatch with germline at one junction end may stem from a read error. Reverse transcription of about 0.5 to 1 ug RNA used random hexamers. The CDR3 of TCR beta was amplified by immunoSEQ multiplex PCR across 54 Vbeta and 13 Jbeta. TCRdb reprocessed the immunoSEQ multiplex PCR reads with MiXCR, giving one entry per CDR3 protein. The sample has under 200,000 distinct CDR3 sequences; 90% to 95% are singletons. The CDR3 length is 11 residues. The germline gives CDR1 DFQATT, CDR2 SNEGSKA (reference sequence). This specimen belongs to a study of CD8 T cells in Susac syndrome.

The sequenced sample was CD4+ T cells from PBMCs. J is TRBJ1-4 and V is TRBV20-1; a possible D gene is TRBD1 (6 bases). The receptor comes from a human donor in good health. The CDR3 sequence is CSARDWQGWLF. DNA for the CDR3: TGCAGTGCTAGAGATTGGCAGGGGTGGCTATTT.